Shown below are 22 T cell receptor beta chains from a single sample sequenced in a study of PD-1 blockade in classical Hodgkin lymphoma. Every one of the patients relapsed after autologous stem cell transplantation (brentuximab vedotin exposure was variable). Sequencing used immunoSEQ multiplex PCR; TCRdb keeps in-frame clones, though not all of them. The sample carries over 35,000 clones, roughly 75% recorded once. Sample: peripheral blood mononuclear cells (PBMCs), taken before the second cycle of nivolumab. Receptors were obtained from a human donor with classical Hodgkin lymphoma.

This chain uses TRBV5-6 with TRBJ1-4; D is perhaps TRBD1 (5 bases). V lost 2 bases and J lost 6, with 11 bases in between. Germline V gene lookup returns CDR1 SGHDT and CDR2 YYEEEE. The CDR3 runs to 14 residues. The CDR3 here is CASSFRVWDEKLFF. The CDR3 coding sequence is TGTGCCAGCAGCTTCAGGGTTTGGGATGAAAAACTGTTTTTT.

The chain combines TRBV19 with TRBJ2-1; D remains ambiguous. V lost 7 bases to trimming and J lost 2 bases, with 9 bases between them. Germline CDR1 reads LNHDA; CDR2 reads SQIVND (reference sequence). The CDR3 runs to 13 residues. This chain's CDR3 is CASTWRPYNEQFF. The CDR3 DNA follows: TGTGCCAGTACCTGGAGACCCTACAATGAGCAGTTCTTC.

V and J are TRBV6-6 and TRBJ1-4, with TRBD1 matching over 12 bases. CDR3 length equals 15 residues. Looked up from germline, CDR1 is MNHNY and CDR2 is SVGAGI (reference sequence). V dropped 1 base and J dropped 8; count of bases not matched to a gene: 2. The CDR3 DNA reads as TGTGCCAGCAGTTACTGGGACAGGGGGCGAGAAAAACTGTTTTTT. Encoded protein: CASSYWDRGREKLFF.

This chain uses TRBV5-8 with TRBJ2-7; the match to TRBD1 covers 7 bases. The CDR3 spans 13 residues. Germline V gene lookup returns CDR1 SGHTS and CDR2 YDEGEE. Trimming at V came to 4 bases and at J to 3 bases, leaving 4 bases not matched to a gene. CDR3 residues: CASSPGQSYEQYF. DNA of the CDR3: TGTGCCAGCAGCCCGGGACAGAGCTACGAGCAGTACTTC.

This chain uses TRBV7-6 with TRBJ1-1, with no clear D. V lost 4 bases and J lost 2, with 11 bases in between. Per germline, CDR1 SGHVS and CDR2 FNYEAQ. This CDR3 region has 14 residues. In DNA, the CDR3 is TGTGCCAGCAGCTCAACAGTTCAAAACACTGAAGCTTTCTTT. Translation: CASSSTVQNTEAFF.

The V gene is TRBV7-8, the J gene TRBJ2-7; 15 nucleotides align to TRBD2. Unmatched junction bases numbered 6, after V lost 5 bases and J lost 4 bases. This CDR3 contains 16 residues. Germline V gene lookup returns CDR1 SGHVS and CDR2 FQNEAQ. The CDR3, as DNA: TGTGCCAGCAGCCTCTTGGGACTAGCGGGAGGTTACGAGCAGTACTTC. Translation: CASSLLGLAGGYEQYF.

The chain is built from TRBV6-4 and TRBJ2-1; D may be TRBD2 (6 bases). Germline values: CDR1 MRHNA, CDR2 SNTAGT. The CDR3 has 14 amino acids. The V end was cut by 4 bases, the J end by 9 bases, with 16 bases between. The CDR3 loop is CASSVEAGSIEQFF. The CDR3 DNA follows: TGTGCCAGCAGTGTCGAAGCGGGCTCTATTGAGCAGTTCTTC.

This clone has a handful of counts. The rearrangement links TRBV5-5 to TRBJ2-7; TRBD2 matches 12 bases. Germline CDR1 is SGHKS and CDR2 is YYEKEE (reference sequence). V was pared by 6 bases and J by 5 bases, with 6 bases of the junction left unmatched. The CDR3 is 14 amino acids. CDR3 nucleotide sequence: TGTGCCAGCAAGCTAGCGGGAGGGCCTAACGAGCAGTACTTC. It translates to CASKLAGGPNEQYF.

In nucleotides, the CDR3 is TGTGCCAGTAGGACGGGACAGGGTCGCACCGGGGAGCTGTTTTTT. This sequence encodes CASRTGQGRTGELFF. This sequence joins TRBV19 and TRBJ2-2; 9 positions match TRBD1. CDR3 length equals 15 residues. CDR1 and CDR2 from the germline V gene are LNHDA and SQIVND (reference sequence). Unmatched junction bases numbered 6, after V lost 6 bases and J lost 4 bases.

The chain uses TRBV7-2 and TRBJ1-2, with 11 bases lining up with TRBD1. The germline V gene encodes CDR1 SGHTA and CDR2 FQGNSA. J gave up 5 bases and V 5 bases, and 7 bases lay outside the gene matches. The CDR3 covers 15 residues. This CDR3 is CASSPGQGAGYGYTF. The CDR3 coding sequence is TGTGCCAGCAGCCCCGGACAGGGGGCAGGGTATGGCTACACCTTC.

This clone has more than one count but fewer than ten. The chain recombines TRBV20-1 with TRBJ1-2; D is perhaps TRBD1 (6 bases). From germline, CDR1 is DFQATT and CDR2 SNEGSKA (reference sequence). There are 11 residues in the CDR3. V lost 5 bases to trimming and J lost 3 bases, with 7 bases between them. CDR3 DNA sequence: TGCAGTGCTCGGACAGACTATGGCTACACCTTC. This gives the protein CSARTDYGYTF.

The chain links TRBV11-2 to TRBJ2-7, with D unclear. The ends were cut back, 1 base at V and 9 bases at J, with 22 bases in the middle. This CDR3 contains 16 residues. CDR1 SGHAT and CDR2 FQNNGV come from the germline V gene. The CDR3: CASSLGILALDLGQYF. As DNA, the CDR3 is TGTGCCAGCAGCTTAGGCATTCTCGCCCTAGATTTGGGGCAGTACTTC.

The rearrangement joins TRBV6-5 to TRBJ2-7; unclear D gene. Per germline, CDR1 MNHEY and CDR2 SVGAGI. V lost 4 bases, J lost 7 bases, and 11 bases lay in between. There are 12 residues in the CDR3. CDR3 sequence (DNA): TGTGCCAGCAGTTCGTCCTCTGGTGAGCAGTACTTC. This sequence encodes CASSSSSGEQYF.

V is TRBV29-1 and J is TRBJ1-2, with 8 bases aligning to TRBD1. This CDR3 comprises 12 residues. V lost 6 bases and J lost 4; bases outside the gene matches: 4. The germline CDR1 and CDR2 sequences are SQVTM and ANQGSEA. The CDR3 DNA reads TGCAGCGTCGGACAGGGCGCCTATGGCTACACCTTC. Protein sequence: CSVGQGAYGYTF.

This sequence joins TRBV6-5 and TRBJ1-2; 7 positions match TRBD1. The CDR3 spans 15 residues. The germline V gene has CDR1 MNHEY and CDR2 SVGAGI. V was pared by 4 bases and J by 2 bases, with 7 bases of the junction left unmatched. The CDR3, as DNA: TGTGCCAGCAGTTCCAGGACAGGAGCCAACTATGGCTACACCTTC. It is translated as CASSSRTGANYGYTF.

This chain connects TRBV7-3 to TRBJ1-2; D may be TRBD1 (6 bases). The germline V and J ends were trimmed by 2 bases and 7 bases, with 17 bases remaining between them. CDR1 and CDR2 (germline): SGHTA, FQGTGA. This CDR3 has 15 amino acids. CDR3 amino acids: CASSLLAGGETGYTF. As DNA, the CDR3 is TGTGCCAGCAGCTTACTGGCTGGGGGCGAAACTGGCTACACCTTC. The complete variable domain, with remaining parts taken from reference TRBV7-3 and TRBJ1-2, reads GAGVSQTPSNKVTEKGKYVELRCDPISGHTALYWYRQSLGQGPEFLIYFQGTGAADDSGLPNDRFFAVRPEGSVSTLKIQRTERGDSAVYLCASSLLAGGETGYTFGSGTRLTVV.

J is TRBJ2-3 and V is TRBV7-2; 11 bases align to TRBD2. Germline V CDR1 and CDR2: SGHTA, FQGNSA. The CDR3 loop spans 19 amino acids. V lost 1 base and J lost 5; bases outside the gene matches: 14. CDR3 DNA sequence: TGTGCCAGCAGCTTAGTACGGAATAGCGGGAGGGCCCGAGGAGATACGCAGTATTTT. Translated: CASSLVRNSGRARGDTQYF. The full variable domain, its missing parts supplied by reference TRBV7-2 and TRBJ2-3, is GAGVSQSPSNKVTEKGKDVELRCDPISGHTALYWYRQSLGQGLEFLIYFQGNSAPDKSGLPSDRFSAERTGGSVSTLTIQRTQQEDSAVYLCASSLVRNSGRARGDTQYFGPGTRLTVL.

This clone turned up a few times. This chain joins TRBV4-3 and TRBJ2-7, with D perhaps TRBD1 (6 bases). CDR3 size: 15 residues. Germline V CDR1 and CDR2: LGHNA, YSLEER. Trimming stripped 2 bases from V and 0 bases from J, with 11 bases between. CDR3 residues: CASSQNRVRSYEQYF. CDR3 bases: TGCGCCAGCAGCCAAAACAGGGTTCGCTCCTACGAGCAGTACTTC.

This clone was counted between two and nine times. The V gene is TRBV27, the J gene TRBJ2-7, with D unresolved. This CDR3 comprises 13 residues. Germline V gene sequence: CDR1 MNHEY, CDR2 SMNVEV (reference sequence). Trimming stripped 2 bases from V and 2 bases from J, with 7 bases between. DNA for the CDR3: TGTGCCAGCAGTTTACTGGGCCCCTACGAGCAGTACTTC. Residues: CASSLLGPYEQYF.

This clone has just a few counts. The rearrangement uses TRBV29-1 and TRBJ1-5; 10 bases agree with TRBD1. The junction had 5 bases not matched to a gene; V was cut back by 4 bases and J by 2 bases. There are 15 residues in the CDR3. Germline-derived CDR1 and CDR2 are SQVTM and ANQGSEA. The CDR3 bases are TGCAGCGTTGGGACAGGGGGTACGGGCAATCAGCCCCAGCATTTT. Translation gives CSVGTGGTGNQPQHF.

This chain joins TRBV20-1 and TRBJ2-1; no clear D gene. V was shortened by 6 bases and J by 6 bases, with 9 bases between the two germline ends. There are 11 residues in the CDR3. CDR1 DFQATT and CDR2 SNEGSKA come from the germline V gene (reference sequence). CDR3 DNA: TGCAGTGCCCTTAATATCAATGAGCAGTTCTTC. Amino acids: CSALNINEQFF.

The J gene is TRBJ2-7, the V gene TRBV6-1; D not certain. V lost 2 bases and J 6 bases, leaving 14 bases between the germline ends. Germline V gene data show CDR1 as MNHNS and CDR2 as SASEGT. This CDR3 is 14 amino acids long. CDR3 protein: CASSESPRNGEQYF. DNA of the CDR3: TGTGCCAGCAGTGAAAGCCCTCGGAACGGCGAGCAGTACTTC.